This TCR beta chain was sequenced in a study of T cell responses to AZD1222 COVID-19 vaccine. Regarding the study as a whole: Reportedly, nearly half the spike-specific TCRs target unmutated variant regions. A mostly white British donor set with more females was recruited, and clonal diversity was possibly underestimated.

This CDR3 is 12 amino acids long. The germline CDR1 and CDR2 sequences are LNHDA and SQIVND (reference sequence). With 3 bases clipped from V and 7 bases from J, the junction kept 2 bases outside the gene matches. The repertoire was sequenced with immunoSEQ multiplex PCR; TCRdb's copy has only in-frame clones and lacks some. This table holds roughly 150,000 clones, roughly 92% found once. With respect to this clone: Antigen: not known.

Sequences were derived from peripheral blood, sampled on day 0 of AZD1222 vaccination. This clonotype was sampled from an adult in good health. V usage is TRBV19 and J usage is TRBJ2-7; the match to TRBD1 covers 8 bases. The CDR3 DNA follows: TGTGCCAGTAGTATCCGGGACAGGGAGCAGTACTTC. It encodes CASSIRDREQYF.